This is a list of T cell receptor beta chains from one sample in a study of T cell responses to AZD1222 COVID-19 vaccine. Profiling relied on immunoSEQ multiplex PCR, and the TCRdb table lists in-frame clones only, not all of them. This table has 82,000 or so clones, around nine tenths appearing once. The input for sequencing was peripheral blood, taken on day 0 of AZD1222 vaccination. These receptor sequences come from an adult in good health. Both conserved end residues are part of each CDR3.

j_call,v_call,cdr3_aa
TRBJ1-5,TRBV10-3,CAITREYNQPQHF
TRBJ2-5,TRBV3-1/TRBV3-2,CASRDRGIQETQYF
TRBJ1-2,TRBV11-2,CASSLNRGIGGYTF
TRBJ1-5,TRBV30,CAWSGLTSNQPQHF
TRBJ1-2,TRBV10-2,CASSETGWGGYTF
TRBJ2-7,TRBV7-3,CASSLMTGGEQYF
TRBJ2-1,TRBV11-2,CASRYDNEQFF
TRBJ1-4,TRBV18,CASSPSGATNEKLFF
TRBJ2-3,TRBV11-3,CASSFRQGARLDTQYF
TRBJ2-7,TRBV5-5,CASSTPPRSGGNF
TRBJ2-7,TRBV28,CASSDLSASDRDNEQYF